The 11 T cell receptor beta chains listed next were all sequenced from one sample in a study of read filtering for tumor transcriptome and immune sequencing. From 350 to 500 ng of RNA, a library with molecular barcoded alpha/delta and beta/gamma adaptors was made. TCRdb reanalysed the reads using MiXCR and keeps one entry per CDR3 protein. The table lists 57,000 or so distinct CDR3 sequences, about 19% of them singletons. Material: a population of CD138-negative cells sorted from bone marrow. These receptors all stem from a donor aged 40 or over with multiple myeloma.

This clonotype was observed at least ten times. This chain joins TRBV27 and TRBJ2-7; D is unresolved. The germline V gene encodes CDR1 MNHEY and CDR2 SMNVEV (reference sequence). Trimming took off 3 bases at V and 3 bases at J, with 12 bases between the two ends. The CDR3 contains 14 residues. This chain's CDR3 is CASSLSGSGYEQYF. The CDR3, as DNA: TGTGCCAGCAGTTTGTCCGGGTCTGGCTACGAGCAGTACTTC.

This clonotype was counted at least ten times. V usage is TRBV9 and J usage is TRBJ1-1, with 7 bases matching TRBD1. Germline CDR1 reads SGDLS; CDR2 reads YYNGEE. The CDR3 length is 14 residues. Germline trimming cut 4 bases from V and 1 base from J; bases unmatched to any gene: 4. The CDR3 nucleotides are TGTGCCAGCAGCCCAGGGGGAGAGAACACTGAAGCTTTCTTT. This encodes CASSPGGENTEAFF.

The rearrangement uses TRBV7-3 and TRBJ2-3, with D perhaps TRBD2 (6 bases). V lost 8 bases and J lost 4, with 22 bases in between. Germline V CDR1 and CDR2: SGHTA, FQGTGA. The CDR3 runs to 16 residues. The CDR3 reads CASGDARDSLPDTQYF. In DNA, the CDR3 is TGTGCCAGCGGAGATGCCCGGGACTCTCTTCCAGATACGCAGTATTTT.

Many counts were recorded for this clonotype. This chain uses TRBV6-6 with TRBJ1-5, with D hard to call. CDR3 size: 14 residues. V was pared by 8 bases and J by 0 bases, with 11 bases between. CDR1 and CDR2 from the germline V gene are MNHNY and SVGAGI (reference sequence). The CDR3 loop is CASRGPNSNQPQHF. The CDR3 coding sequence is TGTGCCAGCCGAGGACCGAATAGCAATCAGCCCCAGCATTTT.

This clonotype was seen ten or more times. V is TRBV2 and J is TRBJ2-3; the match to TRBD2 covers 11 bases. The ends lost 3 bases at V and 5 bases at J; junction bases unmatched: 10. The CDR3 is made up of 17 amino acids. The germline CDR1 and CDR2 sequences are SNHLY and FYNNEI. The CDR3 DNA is TGTGCCAGCAGTGATCTACTACTAGCGGGGGCCATAGATACGCAGTATTTT. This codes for CASSDLLLAGAIDTQYF.

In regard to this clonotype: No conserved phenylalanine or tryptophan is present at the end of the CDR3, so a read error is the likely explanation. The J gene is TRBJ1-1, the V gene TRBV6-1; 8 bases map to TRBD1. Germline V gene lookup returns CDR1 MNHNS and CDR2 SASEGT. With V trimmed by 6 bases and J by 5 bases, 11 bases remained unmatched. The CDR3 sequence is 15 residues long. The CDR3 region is CASRLIGQGGTEAFC. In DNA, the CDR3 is TGTGCCAGCAGACTAATTGGACAGGGAGGGACTGAAGCTTTCTGT.

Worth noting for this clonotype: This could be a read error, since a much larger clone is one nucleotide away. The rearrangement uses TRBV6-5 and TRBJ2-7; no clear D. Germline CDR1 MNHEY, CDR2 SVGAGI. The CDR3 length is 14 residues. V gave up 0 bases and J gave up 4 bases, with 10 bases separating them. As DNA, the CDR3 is TGTGCCAGCAGTTACTCCGCCGCCCCTTACGAGCAGTACTTC. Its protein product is CASSYSAAPYEQYF.

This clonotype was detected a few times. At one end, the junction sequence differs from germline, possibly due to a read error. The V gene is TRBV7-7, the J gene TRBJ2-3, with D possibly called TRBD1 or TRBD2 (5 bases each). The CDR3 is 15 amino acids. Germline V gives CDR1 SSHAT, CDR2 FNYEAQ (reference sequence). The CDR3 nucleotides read TGTGCTAGCAGCTTTGGGACGTCCATCACAGATACGCAGTATTTT. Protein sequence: CASSFGTSITDTQYF.

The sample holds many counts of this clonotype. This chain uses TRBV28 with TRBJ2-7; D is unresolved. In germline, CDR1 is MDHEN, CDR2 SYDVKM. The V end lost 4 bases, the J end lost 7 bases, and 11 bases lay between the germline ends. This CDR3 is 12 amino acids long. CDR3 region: CASSSPVREQYF. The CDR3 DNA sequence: TGTGCCAGCAGTTCTCCGGTACGGGAGCAGTACTTC.

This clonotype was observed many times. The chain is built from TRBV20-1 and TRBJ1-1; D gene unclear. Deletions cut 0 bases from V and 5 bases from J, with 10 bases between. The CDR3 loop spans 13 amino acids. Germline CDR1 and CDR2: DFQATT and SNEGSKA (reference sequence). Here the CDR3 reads CSAREGKRTEAFF. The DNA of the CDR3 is TGCAGTGCTAGAGAGGGAAAAAGGACTGAAGCTTTCTTT.

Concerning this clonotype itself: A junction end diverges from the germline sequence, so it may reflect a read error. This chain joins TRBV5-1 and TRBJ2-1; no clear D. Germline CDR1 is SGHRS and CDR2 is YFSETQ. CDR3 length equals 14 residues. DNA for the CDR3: TGCGCCAGCAGTTTGGGTGCTAGTTCTGGTGAGCAGTTCTTC. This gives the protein CASSLGASSGEQFF.